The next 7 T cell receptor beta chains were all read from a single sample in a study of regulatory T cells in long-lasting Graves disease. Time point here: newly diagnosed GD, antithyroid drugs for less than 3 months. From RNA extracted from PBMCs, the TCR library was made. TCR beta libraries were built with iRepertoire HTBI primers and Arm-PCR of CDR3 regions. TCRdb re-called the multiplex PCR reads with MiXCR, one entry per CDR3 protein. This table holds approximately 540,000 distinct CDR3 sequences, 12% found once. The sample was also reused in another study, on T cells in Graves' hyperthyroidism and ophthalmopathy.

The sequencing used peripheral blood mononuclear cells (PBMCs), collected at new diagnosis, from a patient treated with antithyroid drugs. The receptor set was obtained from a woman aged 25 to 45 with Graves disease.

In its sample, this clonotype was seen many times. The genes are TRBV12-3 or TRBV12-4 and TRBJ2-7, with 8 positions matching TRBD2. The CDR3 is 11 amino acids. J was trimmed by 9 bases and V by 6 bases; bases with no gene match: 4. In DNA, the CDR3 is TGTGCCAGCAGCCGGGGGGGCGGGCAGTACTTC. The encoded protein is CASSRGGGQYF.

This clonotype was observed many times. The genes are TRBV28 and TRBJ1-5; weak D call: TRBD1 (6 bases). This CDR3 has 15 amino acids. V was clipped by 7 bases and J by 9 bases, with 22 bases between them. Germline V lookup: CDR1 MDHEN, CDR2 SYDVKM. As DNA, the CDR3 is TGTGCCAGCACCACCAGGGGCGGTCTCGGAGGGCCCCAGCATTTT. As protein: CASTTRGGLGGPQHF. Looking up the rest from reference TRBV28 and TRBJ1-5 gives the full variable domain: DVKVTQSSRYLVKRTGEKVFLECVQDMDHENMFWYRQDPGLGLRLIYFSYDVKMKEKGDIPEGYSVSREKKERFSLILESASTNQTSMYLCASTTRGGLGGPQHFGDGTRLSIL.

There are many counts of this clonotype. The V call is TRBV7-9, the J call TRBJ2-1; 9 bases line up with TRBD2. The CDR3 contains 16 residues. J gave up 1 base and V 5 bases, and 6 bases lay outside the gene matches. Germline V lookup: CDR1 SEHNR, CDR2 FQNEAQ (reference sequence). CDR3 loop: CASSLALAGSYNEQFF. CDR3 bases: TGTGCCAGCAGCCTGGCCCTAGCGGGGTCCTACAATGAGCAGTTCTTC.

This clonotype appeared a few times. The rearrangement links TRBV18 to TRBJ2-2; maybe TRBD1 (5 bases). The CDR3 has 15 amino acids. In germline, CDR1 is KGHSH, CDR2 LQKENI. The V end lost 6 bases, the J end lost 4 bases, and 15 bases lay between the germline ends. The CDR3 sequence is CASSESRGPTGELFF. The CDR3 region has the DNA TGTGCCAGCTCGGAATCTAGGGGCCCCACCGGGGAGCTGTTTTTT.

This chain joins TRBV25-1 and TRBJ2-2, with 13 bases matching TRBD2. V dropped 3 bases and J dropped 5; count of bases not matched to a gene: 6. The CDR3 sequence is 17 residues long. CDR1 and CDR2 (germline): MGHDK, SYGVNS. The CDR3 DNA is TGTGCCAGCAGTGATTCGGGACTAGCGGGATTGACCGGGGAGCTGTTTTTT. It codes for CASSDSGLAGLTGELFF.

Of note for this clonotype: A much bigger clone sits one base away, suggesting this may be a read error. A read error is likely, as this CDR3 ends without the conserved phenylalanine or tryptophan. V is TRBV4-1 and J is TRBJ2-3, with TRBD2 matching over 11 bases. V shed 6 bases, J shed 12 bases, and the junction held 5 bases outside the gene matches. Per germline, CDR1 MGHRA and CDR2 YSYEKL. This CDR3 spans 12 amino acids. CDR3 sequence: CASSRLAGTQYL. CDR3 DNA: TGCGCCAGCAGTCGACTAGCGGGAACTCAGTATTTG.

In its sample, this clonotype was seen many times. DNA of the CDR3: TGTGCCAGCAGCTCGGGCACAGGGGAAGTTCTAGCGGGAATTCCCGAGCAGTACTTC. Its protein is CASSSGTGEVLAGIPEQYF. The rearrangement joins TRBV11-2 to TRBJ2-7; 9 positions agree with TRBD2. The germline V gene has CDR1 SGHAT and CDR2 FQNNGV. The CDR3 runs to 19 residues. V lost 4 bases and J lost 6; bases outside the gene matches: 22.